This entry features one TCR beta chain sequence. This entry belongs to a study of T cell responses to AZD1222 COVID-19 vaccine. Produced via immunoSEQ multiplex PCR; TCRdb's table is partial and in-frame only. Of 150,000 to 200,000 clones in the sample, over 80% are singletons; the top ten hold 1% to 1.5%. Looked up from germline, CDR1 is SGHTA and CDR2 is FQGNSA. Trimming took 3 bases from V and 0 from J, leaving 13 bases between them. This CDR3 has 16 amino acids. The sequence was obtained from an adult in good health. This sample comprised peripheral blood, obtained on day 0 of AZD1222 vaccination. The chain uses TRBV7-2 and TRBJ2-3; D is tentatively TRBD1 or TRBD2 (6 bases each). In DNA form, the CDR3 reads TGTGCCAGCAGCTTCGGGGGCCGCCCTAGCACAGATACGCAGTATTTT. This encodes CASSFGGRPSTDTQYF.